This entry is about one T cell receptor beta chain. The source of the sample is a study of blood T cell repertoires in COVID-19. Across the study: T cells, B-cell-depleted T cells, or PBMCs supplied cDNA or gDNA.

Trimming removed 5 bases from V and 2 bases from J; junction bases left unmatched: 3. The CDR3 extends over 14 amino acids. Germline assignment: CDR1 LNHDA and CDR2 SQIVND (reference sequence). In the source study's methods: Counts of nucleated cells, estimated from reference gene primer amplification, were obtained. TCRdb's copy holds only in-frame clones and misses some; the assay was immunoSEQ multiplex PCR. Clone size and V and J calls were adopted from that table, with D and trimming inferred from the DNA. In the table there are about 340,000 clones, around 83% of which are singletons. The receptor was derived from a man in his thirties or forties with active or convalescent COVID-19. Sample: peripheral blood. The chain employs TRBV19 and TRBJ2-7; 10 bases fit TRBD1. CDR3: CASSLGQGPYEQYF. CDR3 DNA: TGTGCCAGTAGTCTGGGACAGGGGCCCTACGAGCAGTACTTC.